This TCR beta chain comes out of a study of blood T cell repertoires in COVID-19. For the study at large: Acute-phase and convalescent COVID-19 samples originated in the United States, Italy and Spain. Sources were T cells, B-cell-depleted T cells, or PBMCs; the material itself was cDNA or gDNA.

Per the authors' pipeline: Reference gene primer amplification gave estimated nucleated cell counts. Clones were sequenced by immunoSEQ multiplex PCR, and TCRdb holds only the in-frame ones, with some missing. D and trimming come from the DNA, and the V and J calls and clone size come from that table. Among around 150,000 clones, 84% were seen once, and the ten largest hold 7.2%. J lost 3 bases, V lost 0 bases, and 3 bases had no gene match. The CDR3 is made up of 16 amino acids. Germline CDR1 reads MNHEY; CDR2 reads SVGEGT. This clonotype was obtained from a woman between 50 and 59 years old in a cohort sampled during active or convalescent COVID-19. The chain employs TRBV6-2 or TRBV6-3 and TRBJ2-1; 9 bases are a match to TRBD2. Sequencing was done on a sample of peripheral blood. The CDR3 here is CASSYSGAGGYNEQFF. The CDR3, as DNA: TGTGCCAGCAGTTACTCTGGAGCGGGGGGCTACAATGAGCAGTTCTTC.